The present TCR beta chain was sequenced within a study of blood T cell repertoires in COVID-19. Clinical history as reported by participants underpinned cohort assignment. Two consecutive negative NP/OP PCR tests, clearance, or resolved symptoms defined Cohort 3 recovery. This clone occurred once. The method was immunoSEQ multiplex PCR; TCRdb's version includes in-frame clones alone and lacks a portion of them. Of about 190,000 clones in the sample, about 88% were seen once. The V gene end was trimmed by 2 bases and the J gene end by 5 bases; junction bases not matched to a gene: 10. Germline-derived CDR1 and CDR2 are LNHDA and SQIVND (reference sequence). The CDR3 runs 16 residues.

Sequencing was done on a sample of PBMCs or T cells enriched from blood (not recorded which). The receptor was isolated from a woman younger than 45 who had recovered from COVID-19. The gene calls are TRBV19 and TRBJ2-7; TRBD2 matches at 9 bases. The CDR3 loop reads CASSINRREGRDEQYF. For the CDR3, the DNA is TGTGCCAGTAGTATAAATCGGCGGGAGGGCCGGGACGAGCAGTACTTC. The full variable domain, its missing parts supplied by reference TRBV19 and TRBJ2-7, is DGGITQSPKYLFRKEGQNVTLSCEQNLNHDAMYWYRQDPGQGLRLIYYSQIVNDFQKGDIAEGYSVSREKKESFPLTVTSAQKNPTAFYLCASSINRREGRDEQYFGPGTRLTVT.